This T cell receptor beta chain appears in the sequencing data of a study of blood T cell repertoires in COVID-19. On the study more broadly: Both acute and convalescent COVID-19 samples were obtained from the United States, Italy and Spain. In each case, the material was cDNA or gDNA derived from T cells, B-cell-depleted T cells, or PBMCs.

This clone appeared once. Methods used by the authors: Reference gene primer amplification yielded estimated nucleated cell counts. Using immunoSEQ multiplex PCR, the repertoire was profiled, and TCRdb retains in-frame clones only, with some absent. That table supplies the V and J calls and clone size; D and trimming were determined from the DNA. The sample records 120,000 to 150,000 clones, 88% being singletons. The germline V gene encodes CDR1 MDHEN and CDR2 SYDVKM. Losses at the gene ends were 1 base for V and 6 bases for J; bases not matched to a gene: 13. This CDR3 comprises 20 residues. The source of this sequence is a human donor in a cohort sampled during active COVID-19. Specimen: peripheral blood. The V and J genes are TRBV28 and TRBJ2-1, with 15 bases aligning to TRBD2. The CDR3 spells CASSLYLTRRTSGRGNEQFF. For the CDR3, the DNA is TGTGCCAGCAGTTTATACCTCACGCGAAGGACTAGCGGGAGGGGCAATGAGCAGTTCTTC. The full variable domain, with the rest looked up from reference TRBV28 and TRBJ2-1, is DVKVTQSSRYLVKRTGEKVFLECVQDMDHENMFWYRQDPGLGLRLIYFSYDVKMKEKGDIPEGYSVSREKKERFSLILESASTNQTSMYLCASSLYLTRRTSGRGNEQFFGPGTRLTVL.